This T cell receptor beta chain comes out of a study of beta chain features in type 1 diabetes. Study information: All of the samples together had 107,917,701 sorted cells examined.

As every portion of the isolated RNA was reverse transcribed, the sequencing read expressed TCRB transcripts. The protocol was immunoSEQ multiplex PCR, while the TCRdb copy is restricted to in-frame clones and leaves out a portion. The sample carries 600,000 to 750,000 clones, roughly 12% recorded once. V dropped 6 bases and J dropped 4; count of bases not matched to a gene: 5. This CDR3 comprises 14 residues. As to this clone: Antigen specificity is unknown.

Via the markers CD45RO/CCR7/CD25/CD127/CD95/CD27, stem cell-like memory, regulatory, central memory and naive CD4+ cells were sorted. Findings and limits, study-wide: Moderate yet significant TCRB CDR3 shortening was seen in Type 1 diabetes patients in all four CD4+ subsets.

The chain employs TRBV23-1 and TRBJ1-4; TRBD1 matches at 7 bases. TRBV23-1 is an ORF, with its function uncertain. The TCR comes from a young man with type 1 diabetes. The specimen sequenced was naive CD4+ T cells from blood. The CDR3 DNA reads TGCGCCAGCAGCCCCAGGGGGAGTAATGAAAAACTGTTTTTT. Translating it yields CASSPRGSNEKLFF.